This T cell receptor beta chain was captured by sequencing in a study of T cells in Graves' hyperthyroidism and ophthalmopathy. The CDR3 contains 17 residues. Germline V gives CDR1 SGHRS, CDR2 YFSETQ. Trimming pared 3 bases from V and 1 base from J, leaving 18 bases between. No progression to ophthalmopathy during 18 months of follow-up defined stable disease. Regions amplified from RNA transcripts were the TCR beta CDR3 regions. Initially, a first-round RT-PCR of the TCR CDR3 employed the HTBI primer set. TCRdb itself ran the multiplex PCR reads through MiXCR, one entry per CDR3 protein. The sample gives a few hundred thousand distinct CDR3 sequences, about 16% of which show up once; roughly 33% is in the top ten.

The J gene is TRBJ2-3, the V gene TRBV5-1, with D possibly matching TRBD2 (5 bases). The sample consisted of blood. This receptor was obtained from a woman younger than 45 with Graves' hyperthyroidism. Here the CDR3 DNA reads TGCGCCAGCAGCTACCCGTCGGCGGGCAGAGGCACAGATACGCAGTATTTT. Translated: CASSYPSAGRGTDTQYF.